The source of this TCR beta chain is a study of blood T cell repertoires in COVID-19. In the authors' workflow: The assay estimated nucleated cells by amplifying reference gene primers. Profiled with immunoSEQ multiplex PCR; TCRdb holds only in-frame clones, not every one. The V and J calls and clone size are taken from that table; D and trimming were inferred from the DNA. Among some 130,000 clones, roughly nine tenths were seen once, and the ten largest hold around 3.7%. This sequence originates from a man in his fifties or sixties with active COVID-19. Input material: peripheral blood.

CDR3 coding DNA: TGTGCCACCAGTGTCCCCCCAGGGGGATTTTTGAGCAATCAGCCCCAGCATTTT. This encodes CATSVPPGGFLSNQPQHF. The V gene is TRBV24-1, the J gene TRBJ1-5; TRBD1 agrees at 7 bases. The CDR3 length is 18 residues. The V segment lost 5 bases and the J segment 1 base; nucleotides outside the gene matches: 13. Germline assignment: CDR1 KGHDR and CDR2 SFDVKD.